In its sample, the clone carrying this T cell receptor beta chain was seen a few times. The junction and the germline gene differ at one end; a read error may be behind it. The sample belongs to a study of blood T cells in healthy people across ages. Whenever a sample was processed, at least 6 million PBMCs were isolated. Per individual sample, total RNA of at least 6 micrograms was extracted. The second PCR ran about 6 to 12 cycles with a sample-barcoded 5' primer and J-beta primers. No fewer than 3 million CDR3-containing paired-end reads came from each sample. TCRdb re-derived calls from the 5' RACE reads in MiXCR, one entry per CDR3 protein. The profile shows around 1,700,000 distinct CDR3 sequences, about 30% of them singletons. The CDR3 extends over 12 amino acids. CDR1 SNHLY and CDR2 FYNNEI come from the germline V gene.

The TCR originated in a young woman in good health. The genes are TRBV2 and TRBJ1-5; unclear D gene. What was sequenced was blood. The DNA for the CDR3 is TGCGGAATAGGTGGTAGCAATCAGCCCCAGCATTTT. Amino acid sequence: CGIGGSNQPQHF. Combining the CDR3 with reference TRBV2 and TRBJ1-5 gives the whole variable domain EPEVTQTPSHQVTQMGQEVILRCVPISNHLYFYWYRQILGQKVEFLVSFYNNEISEKSEIFDDQFSVERPDGSNFTLKIRSTKLEDSAMYFCGIGGSNQPQHFGDGTRLSIL.